This TCR beta chain was captured by sequencing in a study of graft-versus-host responses after intestinal transplantation. Overall study: Every recipient underwent anti-thymocyte globulin induction, then tacrolimus and steroids for roughly three years.

The germline V gene encodes CDR1 MGHDK and CDR2 SYGVNS. The CDR3 has 15 amino acids. V lost 0 bases, J lost 2 bases, and 9 bases lay in between. TCRdb keeps only in-frame clones here, not all; method: immunoSEQ multiplex PCR. This table has 65,000 to 85,000 clones, roughly 87% appearing once. Study-level results: Peak levels of circulating GvH clones tracked with early post-transplant HvG declines. Recipient marrow showed GvH clones, some seen first in ileum or blood.

With regard to this clone: The antigen is unknown.

The receptor was derived from a human donor who was the organ donor for an intestinal transplant. The chain carries TRBV25-1 and TRBJ2-3, with a weak D call TRBD1 (6 bases). This sample comprised unstimulated CD8+ T cells sorted from spleen or lymph node cells, obtained before transplant. For the CDR3, the DNA is TGTGCCAGCAGTGAATACGACAGGTACACAGATACGCAGTATTTT. Amino acid sequence: CASSEYDRYTDTQYF.